These T cell receptor beta chains were read from a single sample in a study of shared clonotypes between healthy human individuals. Some clones are missing from TCRdb's copy, which holds only in-frame ones; the method was immunoSEQ multiplex PCR. The sample records roughly 2.5 million clones, 85% to 95% being singletons. Input material: naive CD4+ T cells sorted from blood. All receptors come from a man younger than 35 in good health. Both conserved end residues are part of each CDR3. D genes are given only for firm matches. Size tells how often a clone was seen (once, few, many) or the class of an expanded clone, and some rows leave it out.

v_gene	j_gene	d_gene	abundance	CDR3nt	CDR3aa
TRBV4-1	TRBJ2-3	TRBD1	.	TGCGCCAGCAGCCGACAGGGGGCGTCGGTATCGGGGACAGATACGCAGTATTTT	CASSRQGASVSGTDTQYF
TRBV5-1	TRBJ1-3	TRBD1	.	TGCGCCAGCAGCTCGGAGATGGACAGGGCTGGAAACACCATATATTTT	CASSSEMDRAGNTIYF
TRBV7-6	TRBJ2-2	.	.	TGTGCCAGCAGCTCCACGGGACCGAACACCGGGGAGCTGTTTTTT	CASSSTGPNTGELFF
TRBV4-3	TRBJ2-1	.	.	TGCGCCAGCAGCCAAGATTTGGGGGCCTACAATGAGCAGTTCTTC	CASSQDLGAYNEQFF
TRBV7-2	TRBJ1-1	TRBD1	.	TGTGCCAGCAGCTCATCAGGACAGGGGGCAAAAGCTTTCTTT	CASSSSGQGAKAFF
TRBV30	TRBJ2-2	TRBD1	.	TGTGCCTGGAGTTCGCAGGGGGCCGGGGAGCTGTTTTTT	CAWSSQGAGELFF
TRBV23-1	TRBJ2-1	.	.	TGCGCCAGCAGTCCGCGGACAGTGAGAAGGCCGAATGAGCAGTTCTTC	CASSPRTVRRPNEQFF
TRBV6-1	TRBJ2-7	.	.	TGTGCCAGCAGTGAGGAAGGGCCCCATTACGAGCAGTACTTC	CASSEEGPHYEQYF
TRBV5-4	TRBJ1-5	.	.	TGTGCCAGCAGCTTCGCGGGTAACAATCAGCCCCAGCATTTT	CASSFAGNNQPQHF
TRBV6-1	TRBJ2-6	TRBD2	.	TGTGCCAGCAGTGCCACCCGACTAGCGGGGGGGGAGGCTGGGGCCAACGTCCTGACTTTC	CASSATRLAGGEAGANVLTF
TRBV14	TRBJ1-4	.	.	TGTGCCAGCAGCCAAGATCACAGGGCTAATGAAAAACTGTTTTTT	CASSQDHRANEKLFF
TRBV5-1	TRBJ1-5	TRBD1	.	TGCGCCAGCAGTCCCACAGGGGGCGCAGAAGATCAGCCCCAGCATTTT	CASSPTGGAEDQPQHF
TRBV7-9	TRBJ2-1	TRBD2	.	TGTGCCAGCAGCTTAGGGCAAGCGGGAGTTAACTACAATGAGCAGTTCTTC	CASSLGQAGVNYNEQFF
TRBV6-5	TRBJ2-3	TRBD2	.	TGTGCCAGCAGCCGCGGGGGGACTGAGACAGATACGCAGTATTTT	CASSRGGTETDTQYF
TRBV27	TRBJ1-4	.	.	TGTGCCAGCAGTAAGACAGTAACAACTAATGAAAAACTGTTTTTT	CASSKTVTTNEKLFF
TRBV11-3	TRBJ2-1	TRBD1	.	TGTGCCAGCAGCGTCGACAGGGACTCCTACAATGAGCAGTTCTTC	CASSVDRDSYNEQFF
TRBV5-1	TRBJ2-1	TRBD1	.	TGCGCCAGCAGCCCACAGGGGCCCTACAATGAGCAGTTCTTC	CASSPQGPYNEQFF
TRBV4-1	TRBJ2-1	.	once	TGCGCCAGCAGCGCGCTACTGACGGCTAACAATGAGCAGTTCTTC	CASSALLTANNEQFF
TRBV18	TRBJ1-5	.	.	TGTGCCAGCTCATCGACAGTAAGCAATCAGCCCCAGCATTTT	CASSSTVSNQPQHF
TRBV18	TRBJ2-7	.	.	TGTGCCAGCTCACCACAGGGAGGCGAGCAGTACTTC	CASSPQGGEQYF
TRBV27	TRBJ2-5	.	.	TGTGCCAGCTATGACCCTCTCGGGGAGACCCAGTACTTC	CASYDPLGETQYF
TRBV29-1	TRBJ1-1	.	.	TGCAGCGTTGAACCCCCGGGCGGGATGAACACTGAAGCTTTCTTT	CSVEPPGGMNTEAFF
TRBV28	TRBJ2-6	.	.	TGTGCCACCTGGTCGGGGGCTCTGGCCAACGTCCTGACTTTC	CATWSGALANVLTF
TRBV5-1	TRBJ2-3	TRBD2	.	TGCGCCAGCAGCTTACGACGGGGGGGCCAAGATACGCAGTATTTT	CASSLRRGGQDTQYF
TRBV9	TRBJ1-3	.	.	TGTGCCAGCAGGCCTAGATTAAAGGACTGGGACTCGACCTGTTTAAACACCATATATTTT	CASRPRLKDWDSTCLNTIYF
TRBV6-5	TRBJ2-4	.	.	TGTGCCAGCAGTGCAGGGACCCTAGGCAAAAACATTCAGTACTTC	CASSAGTLGKNIQYF
TRBV4-1	TRBJ2-1	TRBD1	.	TGCGCCAGCAGCCAGAAACCGGGACAGTCCTCCTACAATGAGCAGTTCTTC	CASSQKPGQSSYNEQFF
TRBV10-1	TRBJ2-7	TRBD2	.	TGCGCCAGCAGTGACTCCGGGACTAGCGGCTACGAGCAGTACTTC	CASSDSGTSGYEQYF
TRBV7-7	TRBJ2-1	TRBD1	.	TGTGCTAGCAGCACCGGGACAGGGGTTAACAATGAGCAGTTCTTC	CASSTGTGVNNEQFF
TRBV6-5	TRBJ1-2	.	.	TGTGCCAGCAGTTACGGGGAGGACTATGGCTACACCTTC	CASSYGEDYGYTF
TRBV6-5	TRBJ2-2	.	.	TGTGCCAGCAGACGCGGGACCTCCTCGGGCGGGGAGCTGTTTTTT	CASRRGTSSGGELFF
TRBV5-1	TRBJ2-2	.	.	TGCGCCAGCAGCTTGCTAGTCACCGGGGAGCTGTTTTTT	CASSLLVTGELFF
TRBV6-6	TRBJ1-2	.	.	TGTGCCAGCAGTTACGGGGGTCTGGGCTACACCTTC	CASSYGGLGYTF
TRBV9	TRBJ2-1	.	.	TGTGCCAGCAGCGTAGGCGATCCCCGAGGGCATGAGCAGTTCTTC	CASSVGDPRGHEQFF
TRBV7-6	TRBJ2-5	.	.	TGTGCCAGCAGCTTTTTCGAGGAGACCCAGTACTTC	CASSFFEETQYF
TRBV6-1	TRBJ2-7	.	.	TGTGCCAGCAGTGTAAGGGACGGTCCCTACGAGCAGTACTTC	CASSVRDGPYEQYF
TRBV6-1	TRBJ2-7	.	.	TGTGCCAGCCGCTTTTCCTACGAGCAGTACTTC	CASRFSYEQYF
TRBV18	TRBJ2-7	.	.	TGTGCCAGCTCACTCCTGAGTAGCTCCTACGAGCAGTACTTC	CASSLLSSSYEQYF
TRBV7-2	TRBJ2-5	TRBD2	once	TGTGCCAGCAGCTTGGGGGGAGGGTATTTAGAGACCCAGTACTTC	CASSLGGGYLETQYF
TRBV6-5	TRBJ2-3	TRBD1	.	TGTGCCAGCAACAGGGGTGTCACAGATACGCAGTATTTT	CASNRGVTDTQYF
TRBV28	TRBJ2-7	TRBD1	.	TGTGCCACAGCGGACAGGGATATTTACTACGAGCAGTACTTC	CATADRDIYYEQYF
TRBV10-1	TRBJ1-1	.	.	TGCGCCAGCAGTGAGTCTCTAGGGAAGACTGAAGCTTTCTTT	CASSESLGKTEAFF
TRBV6-5	TRBJ2-6	.	.	TGTGCCAGCAGGGTCTCTGGGGCCAACGTCCTGACTTTC	CASRVSGANVLTF
TRBV5-4	TRBJ1-2	TRBD1	.	TGTGCCAGCAGCTTATCCCGGACAGGCCGAGCTAACTATGGCTACACCTTC	CASSLSRTGRANYGYTF
TRBV7-2	TRBJ2-7	TRBD2	.	TGTGCCAGCAGCTTAGTTGGGACTAGCGGGAGCTACGAGCAGTACTTC	CASSLVGTSGSYEQYF
TRBV10-3	TRBJ1-1	.	.	TGTGCCATCTCCCCCTGGGAGACAGTGAACACTGAAGCTTTCTTT	CAISPWETVNTEAFF
TRBV5-4	TRBJ2-7	.	.	TGTGCCAGCAGCCTCCTGGGGGGGCCCTCCGAGCAGTACTTC	CASSLLGGPSEQYF
TRBV18	TRBJ1-2	.	.	TGTGCCAGCTCTGGGCAGAACTATGGCTACACCTTC	CASSGQNYGYTF
TRBV5-1	TRBJ2-1	TRBD2	once	TGCGCCAGCAGCCCGAGTCCGGGACTAAGCTCCTACAATGAGCAGTTCTTC	CASSPSPGLSSYNEQFF
TRBV7-9	TRBJ1-4	.	.	TGTGCCAGCAGCTTGGGGACCGTGAATGAAAAACTGTTTTTT	CASSLGTVNEKLFF
TRBV5-1	TRBJ2-7	TRBD2	.	TGCGCCAGCAGCGGAGGTCCACGGACTAGCGGGAACGAGCAGTACTTC	CASSGGPRTSGNEQYF
TRBV2	TRBJ1-4	TRBD1	.	TGTGCCAGCAGGGACACAGGGGCAACTAATGAAAAACTGTTTTTT	CASRDTGATNEKLFF
TRBV5-1	TRBJ2-1	TRBD2	once	TGCGCCAGCACGGGGACTAGCGGGCCGAGCTCCTACAATGAGCAGTTCTTC	CASTGTSGPSSYNEQFF
TRBV10-3	TRBJ1-4	.	.	TGTGCCATCAGTGGGACTAGTAATGAAAAACTGTTTTTT	CAISGTSNEKLFF
TRBV2	TRBJ1-1	TRBD1	.	TGTGCCAGCAGGGGACAGCCGAACACTGAAGCTTTCTTT	CASRGQPNTEAFF
TRBV19	TRBJ2-1	.	.	TGTGCCAGTAGCCACCCCCCCAGCGGTAATGAGCAGTTCTTC	CASSHPPSGNEQFF
TRBV7-2	TRBJ1-2	.	.	TGTGCCAGCAGCTTAGGGCCAGACACTAACTATGGCTACACCTTC	CASSLGPDTNYGYTF
TRBV5-4	TRBJ1-3	.	once	TGTGCCAGCAGCTTACAGGCTAGCTCTGGAAACACCATATATTTT	CASSLQASSGNTIYF
TRBV10-3	TRBJ2-3	.	.	TGTGCCATCAGTGAGGCCAAGAAAGGAGGCACAGATACGCAGTATTTT	CAISEAKKGGTDTQYF
TRBV25-1	TRBJ1-1	.	.	TGTGCCAGCAGTGAACTCAGGGGCACTGAAGCTTTCTTT	CASSELRGTEAFF